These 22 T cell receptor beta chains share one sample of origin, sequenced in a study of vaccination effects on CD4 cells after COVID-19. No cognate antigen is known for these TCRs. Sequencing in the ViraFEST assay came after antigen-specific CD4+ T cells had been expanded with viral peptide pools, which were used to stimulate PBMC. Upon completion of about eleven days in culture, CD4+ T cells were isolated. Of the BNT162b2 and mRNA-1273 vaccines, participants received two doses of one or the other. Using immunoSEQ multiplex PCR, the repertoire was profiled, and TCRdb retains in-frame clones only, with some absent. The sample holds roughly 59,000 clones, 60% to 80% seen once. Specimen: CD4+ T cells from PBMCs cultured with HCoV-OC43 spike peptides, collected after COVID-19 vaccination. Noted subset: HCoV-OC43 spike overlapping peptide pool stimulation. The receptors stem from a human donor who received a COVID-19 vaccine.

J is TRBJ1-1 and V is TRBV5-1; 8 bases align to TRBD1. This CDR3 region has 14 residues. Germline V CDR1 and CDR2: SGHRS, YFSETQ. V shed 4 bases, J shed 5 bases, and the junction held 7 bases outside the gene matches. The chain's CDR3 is CASSNRTGSTEAFF. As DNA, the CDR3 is TGCGCCAGCAGCAACCGGACAGGGAGTACTGAAGCTTTCTTT. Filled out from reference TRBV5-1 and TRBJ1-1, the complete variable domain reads KAGVTQTPRYLIKTRGQQVTLSCSPISGHRSVSWYQQTPGQGLQFLFEYFSETQRNKGNFPGRFSGRQFSNSRSEMNVSTLELGDSALYLCASSNRTGSTEAFFGQGTRLTVV.

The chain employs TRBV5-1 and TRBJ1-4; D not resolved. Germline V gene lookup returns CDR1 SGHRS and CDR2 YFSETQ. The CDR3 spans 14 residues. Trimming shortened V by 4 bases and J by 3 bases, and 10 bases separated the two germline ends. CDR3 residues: CASSPGIPNEKLFF. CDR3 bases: TGCGCCAGCAGCCCGGGGATCCCTAATGAAAAACTGTTTTTT.

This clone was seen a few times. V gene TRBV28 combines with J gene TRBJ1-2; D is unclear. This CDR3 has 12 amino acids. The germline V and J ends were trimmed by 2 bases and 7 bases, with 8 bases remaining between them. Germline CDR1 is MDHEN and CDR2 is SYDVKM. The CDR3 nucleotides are TGTGCCAGCAGTTTACCCCCCGGTGGCTACACCTTC. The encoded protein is CASSLPPGGYTF.

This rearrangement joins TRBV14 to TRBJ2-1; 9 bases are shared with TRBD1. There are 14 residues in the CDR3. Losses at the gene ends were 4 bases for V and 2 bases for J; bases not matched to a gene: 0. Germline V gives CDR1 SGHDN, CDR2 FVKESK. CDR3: CASSRQGAYNEQFF. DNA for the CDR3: TGTGCCAGCAGCCGACAGGGGGCCTACAATGAGCAGTTCTTC.

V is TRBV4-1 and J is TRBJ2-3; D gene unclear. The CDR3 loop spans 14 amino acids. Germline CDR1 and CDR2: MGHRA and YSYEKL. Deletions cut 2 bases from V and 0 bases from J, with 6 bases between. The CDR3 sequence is CASSQMLSTDTQYF. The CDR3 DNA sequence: TGCGCCAGCAGCCAAATGCTGAGCACAGATACGCAGTATTTT.

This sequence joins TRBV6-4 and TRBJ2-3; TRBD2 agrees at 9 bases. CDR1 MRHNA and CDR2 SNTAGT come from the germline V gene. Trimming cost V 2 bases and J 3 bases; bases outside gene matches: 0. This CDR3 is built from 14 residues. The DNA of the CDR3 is TGTGCCAGCAGTGACGCGGGGGGGACAGATACGCAGTATTTT. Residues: CASSDAGGTDTQYF.

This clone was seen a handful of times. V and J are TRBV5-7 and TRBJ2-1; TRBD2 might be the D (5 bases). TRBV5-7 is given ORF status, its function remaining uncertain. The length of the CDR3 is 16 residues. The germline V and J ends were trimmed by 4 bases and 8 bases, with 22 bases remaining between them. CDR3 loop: CASSLNRDVQLDEQFF. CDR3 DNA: TGTGCCAGCAGCCTGAATCGGGATGTTCAATTGGATGAGCAGTTCTTC.

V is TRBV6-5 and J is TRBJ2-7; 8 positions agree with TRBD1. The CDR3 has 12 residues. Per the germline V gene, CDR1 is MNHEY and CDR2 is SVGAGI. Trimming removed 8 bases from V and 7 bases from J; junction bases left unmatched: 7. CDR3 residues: CASGDRLWEQYV. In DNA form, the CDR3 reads TGTGCCAGCGGGGACAGGCTCTGGGAGCAGTACGTC.

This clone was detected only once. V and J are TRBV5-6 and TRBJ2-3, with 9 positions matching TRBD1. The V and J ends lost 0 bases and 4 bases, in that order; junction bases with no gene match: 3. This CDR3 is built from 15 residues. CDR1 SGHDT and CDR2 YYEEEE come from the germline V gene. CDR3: CASSLAGQGPDTQYF. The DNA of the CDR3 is TGTGCCAGCAGCTTGGCCGGACAGGGGCCAGATACGCAGTATTTT.

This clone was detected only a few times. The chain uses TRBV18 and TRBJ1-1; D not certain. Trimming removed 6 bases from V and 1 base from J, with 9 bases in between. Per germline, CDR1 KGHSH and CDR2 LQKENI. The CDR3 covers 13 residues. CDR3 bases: TGTGCCAGCTCCCAATCGGGGAACACTGAAGCTTTCTTT. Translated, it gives CASSQSGNTEAFF.

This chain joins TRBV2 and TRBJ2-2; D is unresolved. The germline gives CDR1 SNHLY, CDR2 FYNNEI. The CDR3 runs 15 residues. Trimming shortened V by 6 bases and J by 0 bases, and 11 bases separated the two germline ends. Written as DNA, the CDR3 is TGTGCCAGCAGGCCGACGGAAACGAACACCGGGGAGCTGTTTTTT. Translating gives CASRPTETNTGELFF.

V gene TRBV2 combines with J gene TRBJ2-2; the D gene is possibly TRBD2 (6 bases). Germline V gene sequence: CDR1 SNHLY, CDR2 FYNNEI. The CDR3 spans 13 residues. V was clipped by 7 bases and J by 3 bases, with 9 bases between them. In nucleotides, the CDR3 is TGTGCCAGCATTTGGGGGGACACCGGGGAGCTGTTTTTT. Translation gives CASIWGDTGELFF.

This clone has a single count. DNA of the CDR3: TGCGCCAGCAGTGGACAGAGGACCGGGGGGACCCAGTACTTC. Encoded protein: CASSGQRTGGTQYF. The V call is TRBV10-1, the J call TRBJ2-5, with a weak D call TRBD2 (6 bases). V was trimmed by 4 bases and J by 7 bases, leaving 16 bases between them. This CDR3 contains 14 residues. Per the germline V gene, CDR1 is WNHNN and CDR2 is SYGVQD (reference sequence).

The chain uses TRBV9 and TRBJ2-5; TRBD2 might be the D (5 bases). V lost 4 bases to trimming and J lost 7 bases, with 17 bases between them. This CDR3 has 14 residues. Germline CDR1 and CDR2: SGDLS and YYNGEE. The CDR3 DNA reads TGTGCCAGCAGCCCCAGGACGGCCGAGGGGACCCAGTACTTC. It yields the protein CASSPRTAEGTQYF.

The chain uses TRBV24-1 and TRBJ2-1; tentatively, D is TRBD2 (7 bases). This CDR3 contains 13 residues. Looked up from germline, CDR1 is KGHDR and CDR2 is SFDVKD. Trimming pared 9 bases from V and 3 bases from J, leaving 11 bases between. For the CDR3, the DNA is TGTGCCACCTCGCGGGGGCACTACAATGAGCAGTTCTTC. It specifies CATSRGHYNEQFF.

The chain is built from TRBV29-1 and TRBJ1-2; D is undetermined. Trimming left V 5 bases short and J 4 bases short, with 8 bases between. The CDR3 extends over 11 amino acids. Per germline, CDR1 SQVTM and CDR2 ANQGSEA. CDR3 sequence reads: CSVPLRYGYTF. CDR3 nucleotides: TGCAGCGTTCCCCTTCGCTATGGCTACACCTTC.

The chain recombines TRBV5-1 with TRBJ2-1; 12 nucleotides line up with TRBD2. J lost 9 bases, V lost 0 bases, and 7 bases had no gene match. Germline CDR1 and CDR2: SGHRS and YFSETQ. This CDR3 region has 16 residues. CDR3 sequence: CASSLDPSGGVGEQFF. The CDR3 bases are TGCGCCAGCAGCTTGGATCCTAGCGGGGGGGTAGGTGAGCAGTTCTTC.

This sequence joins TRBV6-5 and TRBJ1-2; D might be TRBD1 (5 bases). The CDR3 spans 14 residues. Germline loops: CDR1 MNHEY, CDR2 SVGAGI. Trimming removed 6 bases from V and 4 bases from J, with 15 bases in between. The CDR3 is CASSRLREGYGYTF. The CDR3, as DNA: TGTGCCAGCAGCCGACTCAGGGAGGGCTATGGCTACACCTTC.

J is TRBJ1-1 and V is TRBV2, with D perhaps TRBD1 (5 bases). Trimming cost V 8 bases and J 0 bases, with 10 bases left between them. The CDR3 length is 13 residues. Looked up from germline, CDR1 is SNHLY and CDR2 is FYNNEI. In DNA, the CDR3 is TGTGCCAGCTTACAGGAATTGAACACTGAAGCTTTCTTT. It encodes CASLQELNTEAFF.

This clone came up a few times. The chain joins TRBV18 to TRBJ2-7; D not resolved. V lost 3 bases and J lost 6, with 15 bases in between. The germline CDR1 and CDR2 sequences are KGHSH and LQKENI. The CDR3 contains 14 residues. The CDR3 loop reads CASSPTSGTTEQYV. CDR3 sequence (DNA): TGTGCCAGCTCACCTACTTCCGGAACTACCGAGCAGTACGTC.

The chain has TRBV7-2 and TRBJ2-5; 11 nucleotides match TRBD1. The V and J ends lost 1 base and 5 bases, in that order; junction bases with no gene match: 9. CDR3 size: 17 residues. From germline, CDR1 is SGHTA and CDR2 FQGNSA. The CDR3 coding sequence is TGTGCCAGCAGCTTAGGTGGACAGGGGGCGTTGGGGGAGACCCAGTACTTC. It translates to CASSLGGQGALGETQYF.

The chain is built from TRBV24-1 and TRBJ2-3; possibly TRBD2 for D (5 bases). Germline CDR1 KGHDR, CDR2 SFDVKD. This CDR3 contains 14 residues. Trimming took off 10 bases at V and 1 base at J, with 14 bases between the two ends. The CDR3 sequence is CATSGSSGTDTQYF. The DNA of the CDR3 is TGTGCCACTTCGGGGAGCTCCGGCACAGATACGCAGTATTTT.